This paragraph covers one T cell receptor beta chain sequence. The sample originates from a study of identifying expanded T cells in peripheral blood. V lost 6 bases and J 8 bases, leaving 7 bases between the germline ends. The germline V gene encodes CDR1 MNHNS and CDR2 SASEGT. The CDR3 spans 10 residues. The method was immunoSEQ multiplex PCR; TCRdb's version includes in-frame clones alone and lacks a portion of them. The top ten clones hold 2.5% to 3.5% of a sample with tens of thousands of clones, 89% of them seen once. The TCR was taken from a person aged 18-69 years in good health. The chain couples TRBV6-1 to TRBJ1-2; D remains unclear. Sequenced: blood. CDR3 nucleotides: TGTGCCAGCAGAAGAGAGGGCTACACCTTC. Protein: CASRREGYTF.